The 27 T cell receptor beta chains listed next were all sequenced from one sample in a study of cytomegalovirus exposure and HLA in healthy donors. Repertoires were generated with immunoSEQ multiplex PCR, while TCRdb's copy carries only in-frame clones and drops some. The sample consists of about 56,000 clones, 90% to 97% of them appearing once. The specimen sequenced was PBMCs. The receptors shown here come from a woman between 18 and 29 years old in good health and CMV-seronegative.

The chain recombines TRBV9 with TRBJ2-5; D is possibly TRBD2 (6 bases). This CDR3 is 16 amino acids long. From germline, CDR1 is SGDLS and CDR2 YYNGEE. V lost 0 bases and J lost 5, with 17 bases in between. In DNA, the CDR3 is TGTGCCAGCAGCGTAGCTGGCGGGGTGGTTGGGGAGACCCAGTACTTC. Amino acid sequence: CASSVAGGVVGETQYF.

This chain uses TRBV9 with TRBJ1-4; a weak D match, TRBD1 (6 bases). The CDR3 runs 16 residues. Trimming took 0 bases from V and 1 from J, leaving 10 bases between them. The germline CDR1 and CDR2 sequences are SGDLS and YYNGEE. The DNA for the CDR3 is TGTGCCAGCAGCGTAGGAGGGGGTATAACTAATGAAAAACTGTTTTTT. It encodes CASSVGGGITNEKLFF.

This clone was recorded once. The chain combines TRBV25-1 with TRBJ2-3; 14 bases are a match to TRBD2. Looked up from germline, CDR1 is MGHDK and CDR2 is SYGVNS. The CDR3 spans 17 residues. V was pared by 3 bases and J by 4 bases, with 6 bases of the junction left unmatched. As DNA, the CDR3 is TGTGCCAGCAGTGACCCGGGACTAGCGGGGGTGGCAGATACGCAGTATTTT. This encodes CASSDPGLAGVADTQYF. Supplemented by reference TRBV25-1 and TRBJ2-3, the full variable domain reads EADIYQTPRYLVIGTGKKITLECSQTMGHDKMYWYQQDPGMELHLIHYSYGVNSTEKGDLSSESTVSRIRTEHFPLTLESARPSHTSQYLCASSDPGLAGVADTQYFGPGTRLTVL.

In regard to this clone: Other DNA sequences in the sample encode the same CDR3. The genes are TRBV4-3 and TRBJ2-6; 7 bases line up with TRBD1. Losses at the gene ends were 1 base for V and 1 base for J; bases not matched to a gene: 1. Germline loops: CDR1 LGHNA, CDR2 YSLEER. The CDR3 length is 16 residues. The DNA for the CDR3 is TGCGCCAGCAGCCAAGCGACAGGGTCTGGGGCCAACGTCCTGACTTTC. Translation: CASSQATGSGANVLTF.

Here the CDR3 reads CASRVGRSWTGVGRDEQYF. The CDR3 DNA follows: TGTGCCAGCAGGGTGGGTCGGTCGTGGACAGGGGTTGGCCGGGACGAGCAGTACTTC. V and J are TRBV28 and TRBJ2-7; 9 bases map to TRBD1. The CDR3 spans 19 residues. V lost 6 bases to trimming and J lost 5 bases; unmatched junction nucleotides: 23. The germline gives CDR1 MDHEN, CDR2 SYDVKM.

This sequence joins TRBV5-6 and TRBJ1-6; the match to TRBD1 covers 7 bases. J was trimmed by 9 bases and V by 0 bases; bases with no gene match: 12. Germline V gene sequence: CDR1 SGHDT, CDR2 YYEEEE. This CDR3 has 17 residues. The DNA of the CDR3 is TGTGCCAGCAGCTTGGTCGCCGGAGGGGGCGCGGGTTCACCCCTCCACTTT. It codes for CASSLVAGGGAGSPLHF.

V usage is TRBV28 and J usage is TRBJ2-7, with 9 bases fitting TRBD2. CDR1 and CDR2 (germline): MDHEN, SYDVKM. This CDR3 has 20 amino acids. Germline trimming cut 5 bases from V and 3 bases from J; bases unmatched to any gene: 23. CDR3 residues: CASSTGDLSTSGLLYYEQYF. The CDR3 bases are TGTGCCAGCAGTACGGGGGATCTCTCGACTAGCGGACTCCTTTACTACGAGCAGTACTTC.

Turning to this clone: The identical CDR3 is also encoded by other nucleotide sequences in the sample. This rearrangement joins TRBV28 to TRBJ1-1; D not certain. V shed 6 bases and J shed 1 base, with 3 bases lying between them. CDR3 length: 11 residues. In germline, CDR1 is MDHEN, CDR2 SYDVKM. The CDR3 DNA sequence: TGTGCCAGCAGCCAGAACACTGAAGCTTTCTTT. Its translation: CASSQNTEAFF.

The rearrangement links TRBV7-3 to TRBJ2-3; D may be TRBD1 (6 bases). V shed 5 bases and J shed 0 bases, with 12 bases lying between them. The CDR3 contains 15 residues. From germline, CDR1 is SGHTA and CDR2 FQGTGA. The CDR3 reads CASSAQGYSTDTQYF. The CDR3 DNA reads TGTGCCAGCAGCGCGCAGGGGTACAGCACAGATACGCAGTATTTT.

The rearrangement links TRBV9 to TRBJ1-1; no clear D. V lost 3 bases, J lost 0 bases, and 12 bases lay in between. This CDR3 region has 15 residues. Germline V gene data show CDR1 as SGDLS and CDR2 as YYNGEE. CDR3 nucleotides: TGTGCCAGCAGCGATGGGAGGGTAATGAACACTGAAGCTTTCTTT. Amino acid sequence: CASSDGRVMNTEAFF. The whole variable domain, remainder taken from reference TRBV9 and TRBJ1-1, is DSGVTQTPKHLITATGQRVTLRCSPRSGDLSVYWYQQSLDQGLQFLIQYYNGEERAKGNILERFSAQQFPDLHSELNLSSLELGDSALYFCASSDGRVMNTEAFFGQGTRLTVV.

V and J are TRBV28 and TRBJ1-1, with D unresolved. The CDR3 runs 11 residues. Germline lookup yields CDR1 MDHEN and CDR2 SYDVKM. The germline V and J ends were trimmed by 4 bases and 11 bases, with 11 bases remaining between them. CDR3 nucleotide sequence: TGTGCCAGCAGTTGGCGGTTTATGGCTTTCTTT. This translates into CASSWRFMAFF.

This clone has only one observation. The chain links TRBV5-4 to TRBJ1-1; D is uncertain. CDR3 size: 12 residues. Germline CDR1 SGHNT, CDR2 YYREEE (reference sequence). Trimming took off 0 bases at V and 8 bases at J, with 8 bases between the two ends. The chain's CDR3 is CASSLVRGEAFF. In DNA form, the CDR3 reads TGTGCCAGCAGCTTGGTCCGAGGCGAAGCTTTCTTT.

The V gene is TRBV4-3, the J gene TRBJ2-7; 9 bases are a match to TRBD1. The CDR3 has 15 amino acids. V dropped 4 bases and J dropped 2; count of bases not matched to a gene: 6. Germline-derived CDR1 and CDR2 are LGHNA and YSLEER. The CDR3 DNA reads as TGCGCCAGCAGCCGAGGTGGGACAGGGCCCTACGAGCAGTACTTC. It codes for CASSRGGTGPYEQYF.

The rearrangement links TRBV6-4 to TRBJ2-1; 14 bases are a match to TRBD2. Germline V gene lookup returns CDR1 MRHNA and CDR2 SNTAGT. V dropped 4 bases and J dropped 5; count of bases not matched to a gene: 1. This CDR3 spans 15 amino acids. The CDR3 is CASSAGLAGDNEQFF. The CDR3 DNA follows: TGTGCCAGCAGTGCGGGACTAGCGGGGGACAATGAGCAGTTCTTC.

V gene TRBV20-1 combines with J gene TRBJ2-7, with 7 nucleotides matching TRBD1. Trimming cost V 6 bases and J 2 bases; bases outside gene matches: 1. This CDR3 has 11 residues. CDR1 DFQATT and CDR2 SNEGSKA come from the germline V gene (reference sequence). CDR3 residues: CSATGAYEQYF. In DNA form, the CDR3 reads TGCAGTGCCACAGGGGCCTACGAGCAGTACTTC.

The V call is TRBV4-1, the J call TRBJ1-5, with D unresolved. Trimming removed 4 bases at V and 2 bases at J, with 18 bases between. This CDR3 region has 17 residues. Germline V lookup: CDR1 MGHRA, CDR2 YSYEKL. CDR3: CASSPGDKVGRNQPQHF. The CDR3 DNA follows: TGCGCCAGCAGCCCCGGGGATAAGGTTGGCCGCAATCAGCCCCAGCATTTT.

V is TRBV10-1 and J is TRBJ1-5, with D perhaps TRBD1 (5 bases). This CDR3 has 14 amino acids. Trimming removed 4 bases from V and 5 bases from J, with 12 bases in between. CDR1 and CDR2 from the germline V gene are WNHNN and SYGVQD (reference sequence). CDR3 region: CASSVGQVHQPQHF. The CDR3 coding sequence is TGCGCCAGCAGTGTGGGGCAGGTCCATCAGCCCCAGCATTTT.

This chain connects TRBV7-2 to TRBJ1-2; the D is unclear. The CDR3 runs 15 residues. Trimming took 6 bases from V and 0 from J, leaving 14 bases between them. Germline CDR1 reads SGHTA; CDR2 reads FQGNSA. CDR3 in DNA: TGTGCCAGCAGACCGACGGGGATCCCTAACTATGGCTACACCTTC. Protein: CASRPTGIPNYGYTF.

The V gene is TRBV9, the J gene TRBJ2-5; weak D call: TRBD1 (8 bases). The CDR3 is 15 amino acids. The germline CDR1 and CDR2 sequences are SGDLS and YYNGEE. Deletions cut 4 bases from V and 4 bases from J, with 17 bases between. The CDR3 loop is CASSHRGEGVETQYF. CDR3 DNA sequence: TGTGCCAGCAGCCACAGGGGGGAGGGCGTAGAGACCCAGTACTTC.

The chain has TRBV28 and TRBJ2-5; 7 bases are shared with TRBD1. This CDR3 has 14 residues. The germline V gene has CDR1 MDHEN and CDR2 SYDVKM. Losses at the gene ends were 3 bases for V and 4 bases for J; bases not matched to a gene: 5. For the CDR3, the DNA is TGTGCCAGCAGTTTGGACAGGCCACTAGAGACCCAGTACTTC. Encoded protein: CASSLDRPLETQYF. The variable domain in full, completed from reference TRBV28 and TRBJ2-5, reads DVKVTQSSRYLVKRTGEKVFLECVQDMDHENMFWYRQDPGLGLRLIYFSYDVKMKEKGDIPEGYSVSREKKERFSLILESASTNQTSMYLCASSLDRPLETQYFGPGTRLLVL.

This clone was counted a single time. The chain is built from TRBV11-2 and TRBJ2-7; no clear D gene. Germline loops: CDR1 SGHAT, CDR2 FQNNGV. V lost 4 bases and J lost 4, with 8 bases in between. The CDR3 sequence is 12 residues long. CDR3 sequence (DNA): TGTGCCAGCAGCTCCCCCGGTTACGAGCAGTACTTC. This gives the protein CASSSPGYEQYF.

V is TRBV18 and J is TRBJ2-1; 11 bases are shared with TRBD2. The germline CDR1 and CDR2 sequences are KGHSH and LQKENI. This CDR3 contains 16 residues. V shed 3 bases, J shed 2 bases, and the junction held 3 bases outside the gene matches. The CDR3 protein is CASSPPLAGAYNEQFF. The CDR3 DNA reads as TGTGCCAGCTCACCCCCACTAGCGGGGGCCTACAATGAGCAGTTCTTC.

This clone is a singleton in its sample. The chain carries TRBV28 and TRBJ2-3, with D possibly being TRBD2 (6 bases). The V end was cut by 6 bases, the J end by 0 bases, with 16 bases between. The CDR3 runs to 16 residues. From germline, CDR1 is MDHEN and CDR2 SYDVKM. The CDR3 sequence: CASSSSGGASTDTQYF. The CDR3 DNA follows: TGTGCCAGCAGCTCCAGCGGAGGGGCTAGCACAGATACGCAGTATTTT.

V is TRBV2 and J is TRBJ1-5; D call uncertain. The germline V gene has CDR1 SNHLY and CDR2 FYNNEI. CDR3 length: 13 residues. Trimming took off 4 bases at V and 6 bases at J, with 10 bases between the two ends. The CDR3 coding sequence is TGTGCCAGCAGTGGGCCCCAGCGTCAGCCCCAGCATTTT. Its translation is CASSGPQRQPQHF.

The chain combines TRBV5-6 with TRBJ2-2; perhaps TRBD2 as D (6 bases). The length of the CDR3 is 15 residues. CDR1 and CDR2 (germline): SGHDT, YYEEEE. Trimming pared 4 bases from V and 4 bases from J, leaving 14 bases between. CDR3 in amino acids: CASSRIGGITGELFF. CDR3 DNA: TGTGCCAGCAGCCGCATCGGAGGGATCACCGGGGAGCTGTTTTTT.

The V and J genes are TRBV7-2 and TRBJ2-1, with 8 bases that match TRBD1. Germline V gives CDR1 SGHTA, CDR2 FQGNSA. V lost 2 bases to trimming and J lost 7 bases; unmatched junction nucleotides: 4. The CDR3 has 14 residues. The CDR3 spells CASSLQGASNEQFF. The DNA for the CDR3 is TGTGCCAGCAGCTTACAGGGGGCGTCAAATGAGCAGTTCTTC.

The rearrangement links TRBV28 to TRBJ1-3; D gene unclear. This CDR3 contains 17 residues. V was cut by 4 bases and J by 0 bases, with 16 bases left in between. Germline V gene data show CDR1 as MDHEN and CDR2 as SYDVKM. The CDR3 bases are TGTGCCAGCAGTTCCCCCTCCCCGTCCCCCTCTGGAAACACCATATATTTT. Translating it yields CASSSPSPSPSGNTIYF.